These T cell receptor beta chains were read from a single sample in a study of CD8+CD57+ T cells in acquired aplastic anemia. Each CDR3 protein is one row after TCRdb ran MiXCR on the reads. The sample records more than 150,000 distinct CDR3 sequences, around 45% being singletons. Sequencing was carried out using sorted CD4+, CD8+, or CD8+CD57+ T cells (not recorded which) from PBMCs. The receptors come from a human donor in good health. CDR3s include the opening cysteine and the closing phenylalanine or tryptophan. Each record gives: D gene, V gene, clone size, J gene, CDR3 DNA, CDR3 protein. D genes are given only for firm matches. Part of the rows lack a size; the others show once, few, many or a class for expanded clones.

>.|TRBV7-3|.|TRBJ2-3
TGTGCCAGCAGCCGCCTGAGCACAGATACGCAGTATTTT
CASSRLSTDTQYF
>TRBD1|TRBV5-6|many|TRBJ1-2
TGTGCCAGCAGGTCCAGAGGCAGGGGGCTTGGCTACACCTTC
CASRSRGRGLGYTF
>.|TRBV12-3/TRBV12-4|many|TRBJ1-1
TGTGCCAGCAGTTTGAGGTTGAACACTGAAGCTTTCTTT
CASSLRLNTEAFF
>TRBD2|TRBV10-3|.|TRBJ2-1
TGTGCCATCAGTGAGGCATCGGGGGGGGACAATGAGCAGTTCTTC
CAISEASGGDNEQFF
>.|TRBV29-1|.|TRBJ2-2
TGCAGCGCCTACACCGGGGAGCTGTTTTTT
CSAYTGELFF
>.|TRBV29-1|many|TRBJ2-7
TGCAGCGTTGAAGGGTGGGATTCCTACGAGCAGTACTTC
CSVEGWDSYEQYF
>TRBD2|TRBV5-1|.|TRBJ2-1
TGCGCCAGCAGCTTGGTGGCGGGAGACTACAATGAGCAGTTCTTC
CASSLVAGDYNEQFF
>.|TRBV2|.|TRBJ1-6
TGTGCCAGCAGTGTTTACACCCCTAATTCACCCCTCCACTTT
CASSVYTPNSPLHF
>TRBD2|TRBV5-4|many|TRBJ2-7
TGTGCCAGCAGCTTGGCCACGGAACTGGCGGGAGTCGGGGAGCAGTACTTC
CASSLATELAGVGEQYF
>TRBD2|TRBV24-1|.|TRBJ2-3
TGTGCCAGCAGTGAATCCCTTGCGGGGGGGGCAGATACGCAGTATTTT
CASSESLAGGADTQYF
>.|TRBV7-2|once|TRBJ1-6
TGTGCCAGCAGCGCCGACGGCAATTCACCCCTCCACTTT
CASSADGNSPLHF
>TRBD2|TRBV20-1|.|TRBJ2-1
TGCAGTGCTAAACTAGCGGCCCACGAGCAGTTCTTC
CSAKLAAHEQFF
>.|TRBV18|few|TRBJ2-6
TGTGCCAGCTCACCAAGGGAGTCCGGGGCCAACGTCCTGACTTTC
CASSPRESGANVLTF
>.|TRBV4-2|many|TRBJ1-5
TGTGCCAGCAGCCAAGACGGTCAGCCCCAGCATTTT
CASSQDGQPQHF
>.|TRBV20-1|many|TRBJ1-1
TGCAGTGCTAGGCGAACGAACACTGAAGCTTTCTTT
CSARRTNTEAFF
>TRBD2|TRBV20-1|few|TRBJ2-7
TGCAGTGCTAGAGCCCCTAGCGGGTACGAGCAGTACTTC
CSARAPSGYEQYF
>.|TRBV24-1|.|TRBJ2-1
TGTGCCACCAATACCCCGACAGCCCGTGAGCAGTTCTTC
CATNTPTAREQFF
>.|TRBV28|.|TRBJ1-5
TGTGCCAGCAGTCCACCCTACGGGGGCGTTTGGAGTCAGCCCCAGCATTTT
CASSPPYGGVWSQPQHF
>.|TRBV20-1|.|TRBJ1-1
TGCAGTGCTAGAGATGACACTACCAACACTGAAGCTTTCTTT
CSARDDTTNTEAFF
>.|TRBV2|.|TRBJ1-5
TGTGCCAGCAGTCGGGGACGGGACAATCAGCCCCAGCATTTT
CASSRGRDNQPQHF
>TRBD2|TRBV12-3/TRBV12-4|many|TRBJ2-3
TGTGCCAGCAGACGACTAGCGGGAGCATCAGATACGCAGTATTTT
CASRRLAGASDTQYF
>.|TRBV29-1|few|TRBJ1-4
TGCAGCGTTGGTGACCTAACTAATGAAAAACTGTTTTTT
CSVGDLTNEKLFF
>.|TRBV29-1|.|TRBJ1-2
TGCAGCGTTGAATATTTCGGGTCTGGCTACACCTTC
CSVEYFGSGYTF
>.|TRBV20-1|many|TRBJ1-2
TGCAGTGCTCCCGGGGCTAACTATGGCTACACCTTC
CSAPGANYGYTF
>TRBD1|TRBV10-3|few|TRBJ1-2
TGTGCCATCAGACAGGGGGGATTGTATGGCTACACCTTC
CAIRQGGLYGYTF
>.|TRBV7-3|many|TRBJ2-5
TGTGCCAGCAGCCGCACCGGGACTTTACAAGAGACCCAGTACTTC
CASSRTGTLQETQYF
>TRBD1|TRBV28|.|TRBJ1-5
TGTGCCAGCAGTTTTGGCGACAGGGGTTATAGCAATCAGCCCCAGCATTTT
CASSFGDRGYSNQPQHF
>.|TRBV30|.|TRBJ1-1
TGTGCCTGGGTCTGGACGGGGGCAAGGAACACTGAAGCTTTCTTT
CAWVWTGARNTEAFF
>.|TRBV25-1|.|TRBJ1-6
TGTGCCAGCAGTGAATCCGACAGCCCCAATTCACCCCTCCACTTT
CASSESDSPNSPLHF
>.|TRBV2|.|TRBJ2-7
TGTGCCAGCACTAAGGGCAGGGGACGCTACGAGCAGTACTTC
CASTKGRGRYEQYF
>TRBD2|TRBV12-3/TRBV12-4|.|TRBJ2-5
TGTGCCAGCAGTTGGGATGCGGGGGGCAATCAAGAGACCCAGTACTTC
CASSWDAGGNQETQYF
>TRBD2|TRBV11-2|few|TRBJ2-2
TGTGCCAGCAGCCGTAGCGGGAGCCGAGGCACCGGGGAGCTGTTTTTT
CASSRSGSRGTGELFF
>.|TRBV5-4|.|TRBJ1-6
TGTGCCAGCAGCCCCGGAGGGACACCTAATTCACCCCTCCACTTT
CASSPGGTPNSPLHF
>.|TRBV24-1|.|TRBJ2-3
TGTGCCACACCTTCAGGGGCCTACACAGATACGCAGTATTTT
CATPSGAYTDTQYF
>TRBD2|TRBV10-3|.|TRBJ2-2
TGTGCCTCCAGACTAGCGGGAGAGGTCACCGGGGAGCTGTTTTTT
CASRLAGEVTGELFF
>.|TRBV20-1|many|TRBJ2-1
TGCAGTGCTTCGCAGGGACATGAGCAGTTCTTC
CSASQGHEQFF
>.|TRBV14|.|TRBJ2-7
TGTGCCAGCAGCCAAGATGTCGGGTATTCCTACGAGCAGTACTTC
CASSQDVGYSYEQYF
>TRBD1|TRBV2|.|TRBJ1-5
TGTGCCAGCAGCGCGGAGACAGGGAGTAATCAGCCCCAGCATTTT
CASSAETGSNQPQHF
>TRBD1|TRBV7-3|.|TRBJ2-6
TGTGCCAGTACCACAGGGGGCAGTGGGGCCAACGTCCTGACTTTC
CASTTGGSGANVLTF
>.|TRBV2|.|TRBJ2-6
TGTGCCAGCGGTGTACAGGGTGCCTCTGGGGCTAACGTCCTGACTTTC
CASGVQGASGANVLTF
>TRBD2|TRBV7-2|.|TRBJ2-7
TGTGCCAGCAGCCCCCCGGGACTAGCGGGAAACGAGCAGTACTTC
CASSPPGLAGNEQYF
>.|TRBV10-3|few|TRBJ1-1
TGTGCCATCAGGGCGGACGGGTTCTACACTGAAGCTTTCTTT
CAIRADGFYTEAFF
>.|TRBV24-1|many|TRBJ1-5
TGTGCCACAAGACAATACGGCAATCAGCCCCAGCATTTT
CATRQYGNQPQHF
>.|TRBV7-8|many|TRBJ2-5
TGTGCCAGCAGCTCTTTAGGGATGGAGACCCAGTACTTC
CASSSLGMETQYF
>.|TRBV6-1|many|TRBJ2-3
TGTGCCAGCAGTGAAGCTGTGGGCATCCCAGATACGCAGTATTTT
CASSEAVGIPDTQYF
>TRBD1|TRBV5-4|.|TRBJ1-1
TGTGCCAGCAGCGTGGACAGGGCACGTTCCTTGAACACTGAAGCTTTCTTT
CASSVDRARSLNTEAFF
>.|TRBV7-2|many|TRBJ2-7
TGTGCCAGCAGCGCTCAGCGTGACTCCTACGAGCAGTACTTC
CASSAQRDSYEQYF
>TRBD2|TRBV20-1|many|TRBJ2-1
TGCAGTGCTTTTAGCGGGACCTCCTACAATGAGCAGTTCTTC
CSAFSGTSYNEQFF
>.|TRBV10-3|.|TRBJ2-7
TGTGCCTCCATGGTCGGGCAGGGATTCTACGAGCAGTACTTC
CASMVGQGFYEQYF
>.|TRBV20-1|.|TRBJ2-1
TGCAGTGCTAACCAGCCCACGGACAAGCAGTTCTTC
CSANQPTDKQFF
>.|TRBV5-1|many|TRBJ2-3
TGCGCCAGCATGTACTCAGATGATACGCAGTATTTT
CASMYSDDTQYF